This record covers a single T cell receptor beta chain. What it binds is not known. The sample originates from a study of response to subunit inactivated influenza vaccine. Study-level results: Each seasonal influenza vaccination, the authors suggested, recruits few new T cells.

TCRdb re-called the RT-PCR reads with MiXCR, one entry per CDR3 protein. Among around 480,000 distinct CDR3 sequences listed, roughly 9.7% were seen once. The sequenced sample was PBMCs from blood, obtained roughly 46 days after vaccination. This TCR came from a man in his forties or fifties who received an inactivated influenza vaccine.

The CDR3 spells CASRPGLHTQNEQFF. In DNA, the CDR3 is TGTGCCAGCAGGCCGGGCCTTCACACGCAGAATGAGCAGTTCTTC. The V call is TRBV6-2 or TRBV6-3, the J call TRBJ2-1; no firm D call. The CDR3 contains 15 residues. V was pared by 6 bases and J by 7 bases, with 19 bases between. Germline V gene sequence: CDR1 MNHEY, CDR2 SVGEGT.